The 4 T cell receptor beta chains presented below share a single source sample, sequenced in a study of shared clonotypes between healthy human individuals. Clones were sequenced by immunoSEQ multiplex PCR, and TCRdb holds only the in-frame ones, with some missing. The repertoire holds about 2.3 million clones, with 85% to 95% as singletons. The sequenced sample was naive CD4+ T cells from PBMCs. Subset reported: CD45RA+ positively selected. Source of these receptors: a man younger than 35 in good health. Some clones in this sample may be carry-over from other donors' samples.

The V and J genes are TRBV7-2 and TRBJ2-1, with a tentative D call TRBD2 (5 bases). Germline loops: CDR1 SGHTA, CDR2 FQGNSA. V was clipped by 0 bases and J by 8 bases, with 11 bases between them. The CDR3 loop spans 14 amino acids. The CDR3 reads CASSLAREGDEQFF. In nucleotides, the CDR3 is TGTGCCAGCAGCTTAGCGAGGGAAGGCGATGAGCAGTTCTTC. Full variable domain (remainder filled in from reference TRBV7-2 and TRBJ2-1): GAGVSQSPSNKVTEKGKDVELRCDPISGHTALYWYRQSLGQGLEFLIYFQGNSAPDKSGLPSDRFSAERTGGSVSTLTIQRTQQEDSAVYLCASSLAREGDEQFFGPGTRLTVL.

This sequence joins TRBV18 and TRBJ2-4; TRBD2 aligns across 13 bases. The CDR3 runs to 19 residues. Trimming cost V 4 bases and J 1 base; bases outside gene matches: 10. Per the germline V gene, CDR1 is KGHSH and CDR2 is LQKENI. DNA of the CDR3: TGTGCCAGCTCACTCCGACTAGCGGGAGGAATCCTGGCCAAAAACATTCAGTACTTC. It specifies CASSLRLAGGILAKNIQYF.

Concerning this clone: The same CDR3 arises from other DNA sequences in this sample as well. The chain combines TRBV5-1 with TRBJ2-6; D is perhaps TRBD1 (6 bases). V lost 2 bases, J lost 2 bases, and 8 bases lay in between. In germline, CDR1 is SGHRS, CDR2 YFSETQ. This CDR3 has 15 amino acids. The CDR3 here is CASSLSGAGANVLTF. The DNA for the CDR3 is TGCGCCAGCAGCTTATCAGGGGCTGGGGCCAACGTCCTGACTTTC.

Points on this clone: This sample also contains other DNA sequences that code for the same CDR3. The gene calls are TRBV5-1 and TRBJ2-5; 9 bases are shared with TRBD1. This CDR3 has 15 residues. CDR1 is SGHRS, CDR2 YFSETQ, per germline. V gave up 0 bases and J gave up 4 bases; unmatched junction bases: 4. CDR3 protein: CASSLEGQGRETQYF. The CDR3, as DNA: TGCGCCAGCAGCTTGGAGGGACAGGGCAGAGAGACCCAGTACTTC.